A single count supports the clone carrying this T cell receptor (beta chain). This record comes from a study of blood T cell repertoires in COVID-19. The wider study: The origin of the acute and convalescent COVID-19 samples was the United States, Italy and Spain. T cells, B-cell-depleted T cells, or PBMCs supplied cDNA or gDNA.

Here immunoSEQ multiplex PCR was the method, and the copy in TCRdb shows in-frame clones only, minus some. The table includes 100,000 to 140,000 clones, about three quarters detected once. Germline loops: CDR1 SGHTS, CDR2 YDEGEE. V lost 2 bases to trimming and J lost 5 bases; unmatched junction nucleotides: 2. The CDR3 spans 13 residues. This sequence joins TRBV5-8 and TRBJ1-1; 8 bases are a match to TRBD1. This TCR was sampled from a man between 70 and 80 years old with acute or convalescent COVID-19. Sequenced material: peripheral blood. CDR3 region: CASSFNRGTEAFF. CDR3 coding DNA: TGTGCCAGCAGCTTCAACAGGGGGACTGAAGCTTTCTTT.